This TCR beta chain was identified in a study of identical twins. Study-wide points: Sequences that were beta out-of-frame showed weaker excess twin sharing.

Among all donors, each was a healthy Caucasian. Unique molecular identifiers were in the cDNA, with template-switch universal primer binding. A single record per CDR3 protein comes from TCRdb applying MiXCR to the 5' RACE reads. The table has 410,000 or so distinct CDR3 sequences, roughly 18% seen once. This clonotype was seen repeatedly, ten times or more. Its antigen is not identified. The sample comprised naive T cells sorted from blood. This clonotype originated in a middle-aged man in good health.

As DNA, the CDR3 is TGTGCCAGCAGTTTATACGGGTCACCCCTCCACTTT. The encoded protein is CASSLYGSPLHF. The V gene is TRBV28, the J gene TRBJ1-6, with D unresolved. V was trimmed by 1 base and J by 10 bases, leaving 5 bases between them. The CDR3 is 12 amino acids. Germline CDR1 reads MDHEN; CDR2 reads SYDVKM.